This T cell receptor beta chain was recovered during a study of prognosis after radiotherapy for stage I lung cancer. Whole-study context: Medical inoperability applied to all of the non-small cell lung cancer patients.

In this sample, this clonotype turned up many times. Germline CDR1 SNHLY, CDR2 FYNNEI. The CDR3 is made up of 14 amino acids. V was trimmed by 5 bases and J by 3 bases, leaving 10 bases between them. Starting from genomic DNA, TCR beta CDR3 was amplified through two-round multiplex PCR. First-round PCR, the initial amplification, used primers specific to each TRBV and TRBJ gene. Each CDR3 protein is one row after TCRdb ran MiXCR on the multiplex PCR reads. The data show about 47,000 distinct CDR3 sequences, approximately 35% seen once. This sequence was found in a donor older than 45 with non-small cell lung cancer. The specimen comprised PBMCs, sampled before or after stereotactic body radiation therapy (not recorded which). V is TRBV2 and J is TRBJ1-4, with D possibly TRBD1 on 6 matching bases. The DNA of the CDR3 is TGTGCCAGCAGTTCAGGGGTGGCTAATGAAAAACTGTTTTTT. It translates to CASSSGVANEKLFF.